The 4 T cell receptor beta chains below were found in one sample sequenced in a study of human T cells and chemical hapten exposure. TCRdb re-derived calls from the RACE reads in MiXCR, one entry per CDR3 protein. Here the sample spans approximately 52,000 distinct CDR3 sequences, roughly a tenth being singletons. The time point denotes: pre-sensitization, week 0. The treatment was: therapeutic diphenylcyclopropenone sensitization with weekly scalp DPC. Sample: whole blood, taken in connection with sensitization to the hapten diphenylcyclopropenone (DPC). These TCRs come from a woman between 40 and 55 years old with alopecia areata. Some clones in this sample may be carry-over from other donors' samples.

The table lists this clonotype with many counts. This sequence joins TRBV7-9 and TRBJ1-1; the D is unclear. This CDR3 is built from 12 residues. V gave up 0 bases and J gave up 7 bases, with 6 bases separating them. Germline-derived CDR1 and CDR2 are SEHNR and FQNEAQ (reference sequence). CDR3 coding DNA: TGTGCCAGCAGCTTAGCGGGAAGTGAAGCTTTCTTT. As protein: CASSLAGSEAFF.

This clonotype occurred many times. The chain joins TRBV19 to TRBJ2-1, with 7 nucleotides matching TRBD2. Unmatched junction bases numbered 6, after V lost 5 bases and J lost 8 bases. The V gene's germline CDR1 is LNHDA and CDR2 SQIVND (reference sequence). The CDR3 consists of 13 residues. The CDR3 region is CASSPTSIDEQFF. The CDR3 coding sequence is TGTGCCAGTAGTCCGACTAGCATCGATGAGCAGTTCTTC. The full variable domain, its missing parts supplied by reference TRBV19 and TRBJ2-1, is DGGITQSPKYLFRKEGQNVTLSCEQNLNHDAMYWYRQDPGQGLRLIYYSQIVNDFQKGDIAEGYSVSREKKESFPLTVTSAQKNPTAFYLCASSPTSIDEQFFGPGTRLTVL.

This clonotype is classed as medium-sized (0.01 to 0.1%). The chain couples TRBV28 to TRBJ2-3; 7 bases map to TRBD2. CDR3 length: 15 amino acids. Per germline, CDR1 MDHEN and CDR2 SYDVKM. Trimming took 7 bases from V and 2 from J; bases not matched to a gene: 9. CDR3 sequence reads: CASKGERGFTDTQYF. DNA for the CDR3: TGTGCCAGCAAGGGCGAGCGGGGCTTCACAGATACGCAGTATTTT.

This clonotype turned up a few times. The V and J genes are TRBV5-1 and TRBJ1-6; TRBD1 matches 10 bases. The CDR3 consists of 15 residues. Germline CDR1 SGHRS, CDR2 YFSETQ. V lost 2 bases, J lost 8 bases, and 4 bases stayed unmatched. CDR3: CASSFGGTGDSPLHF. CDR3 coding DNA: TGCGCCAGCAGCTTCGGCGGGACAGGGGATTCACCCCTCCACTTT.